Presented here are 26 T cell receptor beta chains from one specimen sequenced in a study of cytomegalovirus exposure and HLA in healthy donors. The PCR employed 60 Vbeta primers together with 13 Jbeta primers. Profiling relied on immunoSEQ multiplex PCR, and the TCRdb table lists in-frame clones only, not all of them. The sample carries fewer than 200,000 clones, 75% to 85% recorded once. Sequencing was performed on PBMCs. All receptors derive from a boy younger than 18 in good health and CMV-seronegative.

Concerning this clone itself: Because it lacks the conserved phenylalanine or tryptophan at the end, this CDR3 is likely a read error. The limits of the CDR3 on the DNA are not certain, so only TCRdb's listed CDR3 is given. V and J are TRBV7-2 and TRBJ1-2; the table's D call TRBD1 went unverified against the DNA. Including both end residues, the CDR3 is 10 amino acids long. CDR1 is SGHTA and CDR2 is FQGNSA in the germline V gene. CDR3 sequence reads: CAACTGAWKG.

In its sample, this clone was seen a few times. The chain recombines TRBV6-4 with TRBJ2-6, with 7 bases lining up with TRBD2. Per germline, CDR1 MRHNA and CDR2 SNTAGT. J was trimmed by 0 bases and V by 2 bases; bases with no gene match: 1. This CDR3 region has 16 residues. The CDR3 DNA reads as TGTGCCAGCAGTGACGGGGGGGGCTCTGGGGCCAACGTCCTGACTTTC. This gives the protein CASSDGGGSGANVLTF.

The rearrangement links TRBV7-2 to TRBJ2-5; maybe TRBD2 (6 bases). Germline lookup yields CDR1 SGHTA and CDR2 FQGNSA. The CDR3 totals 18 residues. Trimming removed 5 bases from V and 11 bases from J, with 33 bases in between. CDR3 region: CASSPSSAGYEQSTKQYF. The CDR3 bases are TGTGCCAGCAGCCCCTCTAGCGCGGGGTACGAGCAGTCGACCAAGCAGTACTTC.

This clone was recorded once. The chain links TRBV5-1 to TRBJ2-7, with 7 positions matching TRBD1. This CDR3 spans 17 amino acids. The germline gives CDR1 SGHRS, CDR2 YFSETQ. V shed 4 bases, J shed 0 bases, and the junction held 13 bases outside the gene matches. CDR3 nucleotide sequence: TGCGCCAGCAGCCCGAGACCCGAGACAGGGAACTCCTACGAGCAGTACTTC. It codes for CASSPRPETGNSYEQYF.

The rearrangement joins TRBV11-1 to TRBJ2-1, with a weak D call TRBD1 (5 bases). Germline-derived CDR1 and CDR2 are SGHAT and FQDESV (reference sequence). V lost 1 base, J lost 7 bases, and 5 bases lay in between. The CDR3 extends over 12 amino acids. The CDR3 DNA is TGTGCCAGCAGCTTAGAGGGGAATGAGCAGTTCTTC. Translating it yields CASSLEGNEQFF. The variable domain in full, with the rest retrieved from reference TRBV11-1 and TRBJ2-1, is EAEVAQSPRYKITEKSQAVAFWCDPISGHATLYWYRQILGQGPELLVQFQDESVVDDSQLPKDRFSAERLKGVDSTLKIQPAELGDSAMYLCASSLEGNEQFFGPGTRLTVL.

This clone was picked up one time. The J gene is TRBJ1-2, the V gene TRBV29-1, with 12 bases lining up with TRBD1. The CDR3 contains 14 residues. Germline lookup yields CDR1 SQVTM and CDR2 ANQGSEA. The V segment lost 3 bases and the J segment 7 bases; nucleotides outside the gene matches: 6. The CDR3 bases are TGCAGCGTTGATCCGGGACAGGGGGCGCGTGGCTACACCTTC. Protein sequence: CSVDPGQGARGYTF.

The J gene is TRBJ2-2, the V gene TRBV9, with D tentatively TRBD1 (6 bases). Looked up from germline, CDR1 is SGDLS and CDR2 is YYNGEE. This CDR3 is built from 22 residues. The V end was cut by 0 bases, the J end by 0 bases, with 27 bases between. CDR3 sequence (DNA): TGTGCCAGCAGCGTAGGGGCCTACGTGGGCAGGGGATCCCCCACGAACACCGGGGAGCTGTTTTTT. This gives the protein CASSVGAYVGRGSPTNTGELFF. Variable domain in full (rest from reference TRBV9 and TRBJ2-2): DSGVTQTPKHLITATGQRVTLRCSPRSGDLSVYWYQQSLDQGLQFLIQYYNGEERAKGNILERFSAQQFPDLHSELNLSSLELGDSALYFCASSVGAYVGRGSPTNTGELFFGEGSRLTVL.

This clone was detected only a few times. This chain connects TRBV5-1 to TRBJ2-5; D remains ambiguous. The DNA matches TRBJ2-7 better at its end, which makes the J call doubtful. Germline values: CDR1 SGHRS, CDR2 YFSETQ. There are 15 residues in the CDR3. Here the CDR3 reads CASSWRPGISYEQYF. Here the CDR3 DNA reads TGCGCCAGCAGCTGGCGGCCGGGTATCTCCTACGAGCAGTACTTC.

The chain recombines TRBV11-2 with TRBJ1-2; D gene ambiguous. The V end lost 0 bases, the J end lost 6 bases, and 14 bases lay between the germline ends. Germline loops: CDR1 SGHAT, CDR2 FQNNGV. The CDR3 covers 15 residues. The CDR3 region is CASSLEAAIVDGYTF. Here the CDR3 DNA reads TGTGCCAGCAGCTTAGAAGCAGCGATTGTGGATGGCTACACCTTC. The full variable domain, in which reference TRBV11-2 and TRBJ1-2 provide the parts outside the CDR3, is EAGVAQSPRYKIIEKRQSVAFWCNPISGHATLYWYQQILGQGPKLLIQFQNNGVVDDSQLPKDRFSAERLKGVDSTLKIQPAKLEDSAVYLCASSLEAAIVDGYTFGSGTRLTVV.

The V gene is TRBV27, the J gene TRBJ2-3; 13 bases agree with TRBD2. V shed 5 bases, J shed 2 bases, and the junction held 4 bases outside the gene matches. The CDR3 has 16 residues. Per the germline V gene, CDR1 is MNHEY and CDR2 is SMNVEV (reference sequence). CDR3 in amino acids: CASSILAGGFTDTQYF. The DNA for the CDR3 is TGTGCCAGCAGTATACTAGCGGGAGGGTTCACAGATACGCAGTATTTT.

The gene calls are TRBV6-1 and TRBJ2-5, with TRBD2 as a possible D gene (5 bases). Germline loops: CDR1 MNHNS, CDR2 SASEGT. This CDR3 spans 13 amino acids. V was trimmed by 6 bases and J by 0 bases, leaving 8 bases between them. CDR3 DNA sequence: TGTGCCAGCAGAGGACTGTACCAAGAGACCCAGTACTTC. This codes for CASRGLYQETQYF.

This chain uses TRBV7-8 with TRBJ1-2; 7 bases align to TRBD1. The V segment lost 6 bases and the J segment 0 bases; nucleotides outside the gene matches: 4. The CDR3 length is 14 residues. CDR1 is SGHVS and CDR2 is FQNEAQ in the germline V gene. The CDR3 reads CASSWDRTNYGYTF. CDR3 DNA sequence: TGTGCCAGCAGTTGGGACAGAACTAACTATGGCTACACCTTC.

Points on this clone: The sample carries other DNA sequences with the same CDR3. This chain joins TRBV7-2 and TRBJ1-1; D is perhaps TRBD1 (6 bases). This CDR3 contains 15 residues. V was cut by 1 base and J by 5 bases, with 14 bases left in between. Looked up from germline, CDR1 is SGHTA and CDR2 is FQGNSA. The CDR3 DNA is TGTGCCAGCAGCTTAGGCCTCAGGGGTAGGACTGAAGCTTTCTTT. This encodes CASSLGLRGRTEAFF.

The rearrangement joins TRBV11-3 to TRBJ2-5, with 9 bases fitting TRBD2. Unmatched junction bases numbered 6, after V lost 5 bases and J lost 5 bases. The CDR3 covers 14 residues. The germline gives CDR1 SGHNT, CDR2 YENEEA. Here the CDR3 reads CASSGGGARETQYF. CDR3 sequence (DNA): TGTGCCAGCAGCGGCGGGGGGGCACGCGAGACCCAGTACTTC. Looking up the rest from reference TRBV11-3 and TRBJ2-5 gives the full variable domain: EAGVVQSPRYKIIEKKQPVAFWCNPISGHNTLYWYLQNLGQGPELLIRYENEEAVDDSQLPKDRFSAERLKGVDSTLKIQPAELGDSAVYLCASSGGGARETQYFGPGTRLLVL.

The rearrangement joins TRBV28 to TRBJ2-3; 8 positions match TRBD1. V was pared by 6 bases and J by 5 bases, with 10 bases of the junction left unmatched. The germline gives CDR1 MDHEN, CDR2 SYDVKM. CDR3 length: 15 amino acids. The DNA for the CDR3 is TGTGCCAGCAGCCTGACAGGGGACAAGCGAGATACGCAGTATTTT. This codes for CASSLTGDKRDTQYF.

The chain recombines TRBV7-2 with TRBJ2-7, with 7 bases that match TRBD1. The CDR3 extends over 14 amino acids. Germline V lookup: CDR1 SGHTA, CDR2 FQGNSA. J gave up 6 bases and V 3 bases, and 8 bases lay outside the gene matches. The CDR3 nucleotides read TGTGCCAGCAGCTTTGATGGACAGGATCGCGAGCAGTACTTC. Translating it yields CASSFDGQDREQYF.

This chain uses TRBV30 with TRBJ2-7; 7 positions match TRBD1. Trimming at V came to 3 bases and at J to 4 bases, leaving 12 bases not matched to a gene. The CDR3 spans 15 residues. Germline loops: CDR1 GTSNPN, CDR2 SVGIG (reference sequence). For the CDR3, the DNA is TGTGCCTGGAGCTACGGGACAGCGTCGTATTACGAGCAGTACTTC. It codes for CAWSYGTASYYEQYF.

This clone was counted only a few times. The CDR3 sequence is CASSTGRRDSYTF. CDR3 nucleotide sequence: TGTGCCAGTAGTACCGGACGGAGGGATAGCTACACCTTC. The V gene is TRBV19, the J gene TRBJ1-2; D is uncertain. The CDR3 sequence is 13 residues long. CDR1 and CDR2 from the germline V gene are LNHDA and SQIVND (reference sequence). Trimming took 4 bases from V and 9 from J, leaving 15 bases between them. Looking up the rest from reference TRBV19 and TRBJ1-2 gives the full variable domain: DGGITQSPKYLFRKEGQNVTLSCEQNLNHDAMYWYRQDPGQGLRLIYYSQIVNDFQKGDIAEGYSVSREKKESFPLTVTSAQKNPTAFYLCASSTGRRDSYTFGSGTRLTVV.

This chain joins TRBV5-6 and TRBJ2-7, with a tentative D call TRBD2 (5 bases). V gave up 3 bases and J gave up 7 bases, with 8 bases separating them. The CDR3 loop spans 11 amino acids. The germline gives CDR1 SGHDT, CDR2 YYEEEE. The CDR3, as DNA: TGTGCCAGCAGCTGGGAGCTGGAGCAGTACTTC. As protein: CASSWELEQYF.

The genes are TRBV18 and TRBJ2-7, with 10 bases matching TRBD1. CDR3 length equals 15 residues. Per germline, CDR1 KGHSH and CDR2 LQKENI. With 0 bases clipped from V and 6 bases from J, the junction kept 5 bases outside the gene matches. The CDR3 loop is CASSPPGTGVGEQYF. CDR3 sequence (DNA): TGTGCCAGCTCACCACCAGGGACAGGGGTGGGCGAGCAGTACTTC.

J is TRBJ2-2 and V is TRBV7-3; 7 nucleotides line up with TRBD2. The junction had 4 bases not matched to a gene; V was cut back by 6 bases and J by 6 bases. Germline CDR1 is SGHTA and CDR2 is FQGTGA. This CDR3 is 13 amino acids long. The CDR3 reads CASRGLVSGELFF. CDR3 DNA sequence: TGTGCCAGCAGAGGACTAGTATCCGGGGAGCTGTTTTTT.

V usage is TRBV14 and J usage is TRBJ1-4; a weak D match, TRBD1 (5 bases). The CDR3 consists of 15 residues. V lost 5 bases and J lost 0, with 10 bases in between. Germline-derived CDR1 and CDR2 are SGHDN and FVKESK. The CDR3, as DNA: TGTGCCAGCAGCTTCCGGGGGGCAACTAATGAAAAACTGTTTTTT. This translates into CASSFRGATNEKLFF.

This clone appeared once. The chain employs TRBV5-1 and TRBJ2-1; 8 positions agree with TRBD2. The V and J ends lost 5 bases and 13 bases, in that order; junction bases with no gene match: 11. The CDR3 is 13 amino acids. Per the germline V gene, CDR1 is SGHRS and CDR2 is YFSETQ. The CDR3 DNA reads TGCGCCAGCAGGCCGTCACTAGCGGCTCTCCAGTTCTTC. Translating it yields CASRPSLAALQFF.

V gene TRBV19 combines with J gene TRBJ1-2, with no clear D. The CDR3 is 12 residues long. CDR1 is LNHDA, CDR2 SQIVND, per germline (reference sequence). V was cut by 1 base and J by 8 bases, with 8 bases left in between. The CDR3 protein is CASSIVAGGYTF. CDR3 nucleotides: TGTGCCAGTAGTATAGTAGCGGGGGGCTACACCTTC.

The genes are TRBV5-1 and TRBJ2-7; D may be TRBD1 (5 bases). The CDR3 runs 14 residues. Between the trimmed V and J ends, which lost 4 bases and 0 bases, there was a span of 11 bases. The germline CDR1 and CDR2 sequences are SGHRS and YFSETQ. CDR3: CASSPDTYSYEQYF. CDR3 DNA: TGCGCCAGCAGCCCGGACACATACTCCTACGAGCAGTACTTC.

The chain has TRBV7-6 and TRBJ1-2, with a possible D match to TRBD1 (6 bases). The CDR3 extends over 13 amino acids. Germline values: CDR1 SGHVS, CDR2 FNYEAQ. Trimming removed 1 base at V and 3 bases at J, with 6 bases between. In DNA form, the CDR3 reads TGTGCCAGCAGCTTAGGGACAGACTATGGCTACACCTTC. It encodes CASSLGTDYGYTF.